This T cell receptor (beta chain) was sequenced during a study of shared clonotypes between healthy human individuals. This clone was detected only a few times. V lost 5 bases, J lost 5 bases, and 15 bases lay in between. CDR3 length equals 14 residues. Germline-derived CDR1 and CDR2 are SGHRS and YFSETQ. In the authors' methods: ImmunoSEQ junction-only sequences lacked quality scores, so their filtering differed. The repertoire was sequenced with immunoSEQ multiplex PCR; TCRdb's copy has only in-frame clones and lacks some. V, J and clone size were drawn from that table, and D and trimming were deduced from the DNA. The sample records about 960,000 clones, about 80% being singletons.

The sample consisted of memory CD4+ T cells sorted from blood. Subset here: CD45RA-negative fraction. The rearrangement links TRBV5-1 to TRBJ2-3, with a weak D call TRBD2 (5 bases). The clonotype comes from a young man in good health. The CDR3 is CASRLVLAKDTQYF. The DNA for the CDR3 is TGCGCCAGCAGACTGGTCCTAGCAAAAGATACGCAGTATTTT.